The clone carrying this T cell receptor beta chain was counted ten times or more. The target antigen is unknown. This entry comes from a study of T cells after yellow fever vaccination. Study outcomes and limitations: The appearance of a small share of clonotypes in both CD4 and CD8 compartments was observed. A large majority of primary-vaccination clones showed up again after the booster (under 98% CD4, 88% CD8). The study noted that FACS-sorted repertoires could contain abundant clonotypes contaminating from the bulk population.

TCR cDNA was made by 5'RACE template switching, adding a universal primer site and UMIs. TCRdb passed the 5' RACE reads through MiXCR, listing each CDR3 protein once. The sample has about 320,000 distinct CDR3 sequences; around 4.5% are singletons. The V and J ends lost 0 bases and 7 bases respectively, with 13 bases between them. The germline gives CDR1 SGHTA, CDR2 FQGNSA. The CDR3 covers 16 residues. The specimen was PBMCs, collected 15 days after the yellow fever booster vaccination. This chain links TRBV7-2 with TRBJ1-6; tentative D call: TRBD1 (5 bases). The sequence derives from a man younger than 30 who received the YFV17D yellow fever vaccine. CDR3 residues: CASSLALSGPNSPLHF. The CDR3, as DNA: TGTGCCAGCAGCTTAGCTTTATCGGGGCCAAATTCACCCCTCCACTTT.